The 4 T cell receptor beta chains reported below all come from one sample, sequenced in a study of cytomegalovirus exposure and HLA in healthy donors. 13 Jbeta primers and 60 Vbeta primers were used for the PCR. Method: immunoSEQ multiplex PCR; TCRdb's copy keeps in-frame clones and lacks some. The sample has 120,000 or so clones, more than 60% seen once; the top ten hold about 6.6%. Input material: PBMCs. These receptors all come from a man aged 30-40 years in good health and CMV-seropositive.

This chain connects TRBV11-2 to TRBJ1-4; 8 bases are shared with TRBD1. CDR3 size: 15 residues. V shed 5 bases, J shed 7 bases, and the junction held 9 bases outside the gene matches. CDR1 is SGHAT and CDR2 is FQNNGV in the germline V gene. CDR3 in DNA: TGTGCCAGCAGCCTCGGACAGGGAGGGAGTGAAAAACTGTTTTTT. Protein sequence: CASSLGQGGSEKLFF.

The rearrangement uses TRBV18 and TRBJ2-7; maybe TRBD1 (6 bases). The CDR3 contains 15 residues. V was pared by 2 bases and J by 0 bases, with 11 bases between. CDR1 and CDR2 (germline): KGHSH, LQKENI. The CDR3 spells CASSPGDRSSYEQYF. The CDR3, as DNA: TGTGCCAGCTCACCAGGAGACAGGAGCTCCTACGAGCAGTACTTC.

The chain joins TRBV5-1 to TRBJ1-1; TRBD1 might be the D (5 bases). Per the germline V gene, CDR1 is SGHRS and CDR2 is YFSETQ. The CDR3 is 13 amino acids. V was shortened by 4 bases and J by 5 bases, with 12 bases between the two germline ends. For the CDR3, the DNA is TGCGCCAGCAGCCCGGACATGGGAACTGAAGCTTTCTTT. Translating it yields CASSPDMGTEAFF.

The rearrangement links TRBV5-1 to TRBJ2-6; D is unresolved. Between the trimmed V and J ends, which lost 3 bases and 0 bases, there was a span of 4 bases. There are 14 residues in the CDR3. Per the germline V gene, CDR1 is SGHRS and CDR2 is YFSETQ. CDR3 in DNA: TGCGCCAGCAGCTCGAGCTCTGGGGCCAACGTCCTGACTTTC. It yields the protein CASSSSSGANVLTF.